A single sample gave rise to the 14 T cell receptor beta chains below, sequenced in a study of a mutant IDH1 vaccine in newly diagnosed glioma. Sequenced by immunoSEQ multiplex PCR; TCRdb stores in-frame clones only, minus some. The table has over 45,000 clones, about 91% seen once; the top ten hold 2% to 3%. The time point denotes: baseline, week 1 (first vaccination visit). Treatment indicated: pre-vaccination baseline after standard-of-care therapy. The starting material was PBMCs, obtained from a glioma patient treated with radiotherapy, temozolomide or both. The receptors derive from a man aged 45-60 years with glioma.

The chain combines TRBV5-4 with TRBJ2-6, with D possibly TRBD2 on 5 matching bases. V lost 0 bases to trimming and J lost 7 bases, with 17 bases between them. Germline V gene sequence: CDR1 SGHNT, CDR2 YYREEE (reference sequence). The CDR3 has 17 residues. The CDR3 nucleotides are TGTGCCAGCAGCTTGGTAGCACGGGATCTCGTCGCCAACGTCCTGACTTTC. Translated: CASSLVARDLVANVLTF.

The J gene is TRBJ2-1, the V gene TRBV14, with D possibly TRBD2 on 6 matching bases. This CDR3 region has 14 residues. Trimming left V 4 bases short and J 12 bases short, with 19 bases between. The germline V gene encodes CDR1 SGHDN and CDR2 FVKESK. DNA for the CDR3: TGTGCCAGCAGCCCTTCGGGAGTCGGTCAGCGGCAGTTCTTC. Amino acid sequence: CASSPSGVGQRQFF.

This chain links TRBV5-5 with TRBJ2-3; perhaps TRBD2 as D (6 bases). The CDR3 spans 15 residues. V was clipped by 1 base and J by 2 bases, with 11 bases between them. Germline values: CDR1 SGHKS, CDR2 YYEKEE (reference sequence). The CDR3: CASSLLGRLTDTQYF. The CDR3 coding sequence is TGTGCCAGCAGCTTGCTGGGGAGGCTCACAGATACGCAGTATTTT.

The chain has TRBV29-1 and TRBJ2-1; D remains ambiguous. Per germline, CDR1 SQVTM and CDR2 ANQGSEA. V dropped 0 bases and J dropped 5 bases, with 11 bases sitting between them. The CDR3 is 14 amino acids. CDR3 protein: CSVEDDPLNNEQFF. In DNA, the CDR3 is TGCAGCGTTGAAGATGACCCCCTAAACAATGAGCAGTTCTTC.

The chain uses TRBV2 and TRBJ1-4, with 9 nucleotides matching TRBD1. Germline CDR1 reads SNHLY; CDR2 reads FYNNEI. The trim removed 7 bases at V and 0 bases at J, leaving 3 bases unmatched. There are 15 residues in the CDR3. CDR3 nucleotide sequence: TGTGCCAGCAAAGGACAGGGGACAACTAATGAAAAACTGTTTTTT. Encoded protein: CASKGQGTTNEKLFF.

V gene TRBV7-9 combines with J gene TRBJ2-2; D possibly corresponds to TRBD2 (5 bases). The CDR3 covers 15 residues. CDR1 and CDR2 (germline): SEHNR, FQNEAQ (reference sequence). The ends were cut back, 6 bases at V and 0 bases at J, with 11 bases in the middle. DNA of the CDR3: TGTGCCAGCAGGTCCGGGGTCTCGAACACCGGGGAGCTGTTTTTT. Protein product: CASRSGVSNTGELFF.

The chain uses TRBV6-1 and TRBJ2-2; 8 nucleotides agree with TRBD2. This CDR3 contains 19 residues. Germline CDR1 MNHNS, CDR2 SASEGT. Trimming took 4 bases from V and 7 from J; bases not matched to a gene: 20. The CDR3 nucleotides are TGTGCCAGCAGTGGTCCCGGGGGGAGCGGGAGCTGGCGCGGCGGGGAGCTGTTTTTT. Amino acid sequence: CASSGPGGSGSWRGGELFF.

A remark on this clone: The sample has other DNA sequences that encode this CDR3 too. The CDR3 here is CAWSRTHTEAFF. DNA of the CDR3: TGTGCCTGGAGCAGGACGCACACTGAAGCTTTCTTT. The chain joins TRBV30 to TRBJ1-1; the D is unclear. The germline V and J ends were trimmed by 3 bases and 3 bases, with 8 bases remaining between them. The CDR3 covers 12 residues. Germline values: CDR1 GTSNPN, CDR2 SVGIG (reference sequence).

The chain has TRBV15 and TRBJ2-6; D gene ambiguous. CDR1 LNHNV and CDR2 YYDKDF come from the germline V gene (reference sequence). The CDR3 totals 17 residues. V lost 2 bases and J 0 bases, leaving 11 bases between the germline ends. The CDR3 coding sequence is TGTGCCACCAGCAGACCCACACTAAACTCTGGGGCCAACGTCCTGACTTTC. Its translation is CATSRPTLNSGANVLTF.

This clone was seen once. V usage is TRBV6-6 and J usage is TRBJ2-2, with D tentatively TRBD1 or TRBD2 (5 bases each). Germline assignment: CDR1 MNHNY and CDR2 SVGAGI (reference sequence). This CDR3 has 13 residues. Between the trimmed V and J ends, which lost 11 bases and 4 bases, there was a span of 14 bases. The CDR3 DNA reads TGTGCCGGGACCCGAGAGCTCACCGGGGAGCTGTTTTTT. Translation: CAGTRELTGELFF.

The V and J genes are TRBV5-1 and TRBJ2-1; D uncertain. CDR3 length: 13 amino acids. The germline V gene encodes CDR1 SGHRS and CDR2 YFSETQ. V was clipped by 4 bases and J by 2 bases, with 7 bases between them. The CDR3 bases are TGCGCCAGCAGCCCCCGACCCTACAATGAGCAGTTCTTC. Encoded protein: CASSPRPYNEQFF.

The chain carries TRBV4-3 and TRBJ1-3; TRBD1 matches 7 bases. CDR3 length equals 19 residues. Losses at the gene ends were 4 bases for V and 4 bases for J; bases not matched to a gene: 19. CDR1 and CDR2 (germline): LGHNA, YSLEER. In nucleotides, the CDR3 is TGCGCCAGCAGCCCTACCTACCCGACAGGGACCTTGAGGGGAAACACCATATATTTT. This codes for CASSPTYPTGTLRGNTIYF.

J is TRBJ1-1 and V is TRBV29-1, with 7 bases fitting TRBD1. Unmatched junction bases numbered 14, after V lost 6 bases and J lost 4 bases. CDR1 and CDR2 from the germline V gene are SQVTM and ANQGSEA. There are 15 residues in the CDR3. The CDR3: CSVTGQAVWGTEAFF. CDR3 bases: TGCAGCGTAACCGGACAGGCCGTATGGGGCACTGAAGCTTTCTTT.

This chain uses TRBV2 with TRBJ2-3; 7 bases align to TRBD1. V shed 5 bases, J shed 2 bases, and the junction held 7 bases outside the gene matches. This CDR3 region has 15 residues. Germline CDR1 reads SNHLY; CDR2 reads FYNNEI. This CDR3 reads CASSPQGTSTDTQYF. The CDR3 DNA reads as TGTGCCAGCAGTCCACAGGGGACGTCCACAGATACGCAGTATTTT.